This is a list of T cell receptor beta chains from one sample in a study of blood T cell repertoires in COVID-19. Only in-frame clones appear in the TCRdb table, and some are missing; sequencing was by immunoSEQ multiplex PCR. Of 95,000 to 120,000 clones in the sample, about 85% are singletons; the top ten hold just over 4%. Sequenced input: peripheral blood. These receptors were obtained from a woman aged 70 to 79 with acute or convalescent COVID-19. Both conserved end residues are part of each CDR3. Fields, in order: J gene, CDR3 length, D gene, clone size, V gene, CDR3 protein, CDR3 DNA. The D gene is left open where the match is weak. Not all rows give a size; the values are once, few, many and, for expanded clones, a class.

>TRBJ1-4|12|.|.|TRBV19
CASSPAPAKLFF
TGTGCCAGTAGTCCCGCTCCCGCGAAACTGTTTTTT
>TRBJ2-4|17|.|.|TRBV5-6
CASSFGLRREDKNIQYF
TGTGCCAGCAGCTTCGGTTTGCGGAGGGAAGACAAAAACATTCAGTACTTC
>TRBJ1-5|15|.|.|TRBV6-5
CASSPGTPKGQPQHF
TGTGCCAGCAGTCCCGGGACACCGAAGGGCCAGCCCCAGCATTTT
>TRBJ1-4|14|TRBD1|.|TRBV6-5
CASSYDRGGEKLFF
TGTGCCAGCAGTTACGACAGGGGAGGGGAAAAACTGTTTTTT
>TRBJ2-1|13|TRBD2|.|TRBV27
CASSGKAYNEQFF
TGTGCCAGTAGCGGGAAGGCCTACAATGAGCAGTTCTTC
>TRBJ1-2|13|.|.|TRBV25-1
CASSDSPPGGYTF
TGTGCCAGCAGTGATTCCCCCCCAGGCGGCTACACCTTC
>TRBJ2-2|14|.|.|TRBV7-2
CASSLGHSTGELFF
TGTGCCAGCAGCCTGGGACACAGCACCGGGGAGCTGTTTTTT
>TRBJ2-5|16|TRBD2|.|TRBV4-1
CASSQDRAGGPETQYF
TGCGCCAGCAGCCAAGATCGAGCGGGGGGGCCGGAGACCCAGTACTTC
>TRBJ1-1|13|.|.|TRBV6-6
CASSMSSNTEAFF
TGTGCCAGCAGTATGAGTTCTAACACTGAAGCTTTCTTT
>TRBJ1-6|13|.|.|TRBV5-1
CASSLGENSPLHF
TGCGCCAGCAGCCTGGGGGAGAATTCACCCCTCCACTTT
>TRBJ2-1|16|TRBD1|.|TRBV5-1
CASSLTTGAGVNEQFF
TGCGCCAGCAGCTTGACGACAGGGGCCGGAGTCAATGAGCAGTTCTTC
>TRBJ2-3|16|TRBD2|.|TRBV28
CASSFVASGSTDTQYF
TGTGCCAGCAGTTTCGTAGCTAGCGGGAGCACAGATACGCAGTATTTT
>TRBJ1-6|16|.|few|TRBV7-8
CASSLGRGGFNSPLHF
TGTGCCAGCAGCTTAGGACGCGGGGGCTTTAATTCACCCCTCCACTTT
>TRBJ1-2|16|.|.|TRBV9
CASSVGGAGEDYGYTF
TGTGCCAGCAGCGTAGGGGGAGCAGGGGAAGACTATGGCTACACCTTC
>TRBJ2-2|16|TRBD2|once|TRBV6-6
CASSYQTSGGAGELFF
TGTGCCAGCAGTTACCAGACTAGCGGGGGCGCCGGGGAGCTGTTTTTT
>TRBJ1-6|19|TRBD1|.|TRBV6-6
CASSSPKRQGSSYNSPLHF
TGTGCCAGCAGCTCACCAAAACGACAGGGGAGCTCCTATAATTCACCCCTCCACTTT
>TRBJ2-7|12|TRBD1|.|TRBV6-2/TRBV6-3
CASSRQGYEQYF
TGTGCCAGCAGCCGACAGGGTTACGAGCAGTACTTC
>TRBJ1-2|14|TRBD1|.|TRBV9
CASSGTGGNYGYTF
TGTGCCAGCAGCGGGACAGGGGGCAACTATGGCTACACCTTC
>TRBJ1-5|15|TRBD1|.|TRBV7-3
CASSLKGADNQPQHF
TGTGCCAGCAGCTTAAAGGGGGCCGACAATCAGCCCCAGCATTTT
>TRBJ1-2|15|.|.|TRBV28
CASSAGWRVNYGYTF
TGTGCCAGCAGTGCAGGGTGGAGGGTTAACTATGGCTACACCTTC
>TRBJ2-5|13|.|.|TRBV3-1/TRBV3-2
CASSHGRSGTQYF
TGTGCCAGCAGCCACGGACGGAGCGGGACCCAGTACTTC
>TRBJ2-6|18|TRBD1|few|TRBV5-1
CASSLAPGQGTGANVLTF
TGCGCCAGCAGCTTAGCCCCGGGACAGGGTACTGGGGCCAACGTCCTGACTTTC
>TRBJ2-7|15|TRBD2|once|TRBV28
CASSLTSGPSYEQYF
TGTGCCAGCAGTCTTACTAGCGGCCCTTCCTACGAGCAGTACTTC
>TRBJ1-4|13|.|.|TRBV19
CASNTGINEKLFF
TGTGCCAGTAATACAGGGATTAATGAAAAACTGTTTTTT
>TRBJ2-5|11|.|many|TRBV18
CASSRAETQYF
TGTGCCAGCTCACGCGCCGAGACCCAGTACTTC
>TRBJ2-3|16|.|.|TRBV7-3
CASSLMGPGATDTQYF
TGTGCCAGCAGCTTAATGGGCCCAGGCGCCACAGATACGCAGTATTTT
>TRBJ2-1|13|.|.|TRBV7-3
CASSLGLGDEQFF
TGTGCCAGCAGCTTGGGACTGGGGGATGAGCAGTTCTTC
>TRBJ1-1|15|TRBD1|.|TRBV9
CASSVEGAGNTEAFF
TGTGCCAGCAGCGTAGAGGGGGCGGGGAACACTGAAGCTTTCTTT
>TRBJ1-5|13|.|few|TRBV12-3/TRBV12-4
CASSLLENQPQHF
TGTGCCAGCAGTTTGTTGGAGAATCAGCCCCAGCATTTT
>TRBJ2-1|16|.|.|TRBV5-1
CASSRGKRESANEQFF
TGCGCCAGCAGCCGTGGAAAACGGGAGTCGGCCAATGAGCAGTTCTTC
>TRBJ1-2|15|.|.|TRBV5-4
CASSLAGVGNYGYTF
TGTGCCAGCAGCTTGGCGGGGGTGGGAAACTATGGCTACACCTTC
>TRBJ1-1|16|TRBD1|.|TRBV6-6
CASRKAGTGFGTEAFF
TGTGCCAGCAGGAAGGCCGGGACAGGGTTCGGCACTGAAGCTTTCTTT
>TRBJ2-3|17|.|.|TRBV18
CASSPPRQLTSTDTQYF
TGTGCCAGCTCACCCCCGCGACAGCTGACTAGCACAGATACGCAGTATTTT
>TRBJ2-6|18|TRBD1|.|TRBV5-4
CASSGGDRVRAGANVLTF
TGTGCCAGCAGCGGGGGGGACAGGGTAAGGGCTGGGGCCAACGTCCTGACTTTC
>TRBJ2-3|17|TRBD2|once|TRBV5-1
CASSLGTSGSQTDTQYF
TGCGCCAGCAGCTTGGGGACTAGCGGGAGTCAGACAGATACGCAGTATTTT
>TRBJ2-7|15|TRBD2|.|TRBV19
CASSIAGLAGTEQYF
TGTGCCAGTAGTATAGCGGGGCTAGCGGGAACCGAGCAGTACTTC
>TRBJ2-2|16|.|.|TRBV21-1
CASTLQGGLSTGELFF
TGTGCCAGCACCCTGCAAGGGGGCCTGAGCACCGGGGAGCTGTTTTTT
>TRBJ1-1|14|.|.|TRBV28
CASITQGTGAEAFF
TGTGCCAGCATCACTCAGGGGACCGGAGCTGAAGCTTTCTTT
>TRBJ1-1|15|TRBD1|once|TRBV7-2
CASSQDRTGGREAFF
TGTGCCAGCAGCCAAGACAGGACAGGGGGCCGGGAAGCTTTCTTT